The present T cell receptor beta chain was sequenced within a study of blood T cells in healthy people across ages. As for the study in general: Every two T cells gave about one barcoded beta molecule via template switching. Study results and caveats: TCR beta diversity was tightly associated with the proportion of naive T cells. Underestimates were what the diversity estimates from one million T cells were considered to be.

Looked up from germline, CDR1 is SGDLS and CDR2 is YYNGEE. The CDR3 contains 16 residues. Trimming took 3 bases from V and 4 from J, leaving 14 bases between them. For the second PCR, which ran for about 7 to 12 cycles, a sample-barcoded 5' primer and a J-beta primer mix were used. Per sample, CDR3-containing paired-end reads numbered at least 2.5 million. TCRdb ran MiXCR on the 5' RACE reads and lists one entry per CDR3 protein. The data show about 1.4 million distinct CDR3 sequences, roughly 59% seen once. In the case of this clonotype: Its antigen is unidentified.

This chain uses TRBV9 with TRBJ1-6; D gene ambiguous. The clonotype comes from a man between 18 and 35 years old in good health. The sample was blood. CDR3 nucleotides: TGTGCCAGCAGCGCACGCTCCGGCGGTTATAATTCACCCCTCCACTTT. This encodes CASSARSGGYNSPLHF.